The source of this TCR beta chain is a study of cytomegalovirus exposure and HLA in healthy donors. Whole-study findings and limits: Reports showed the classifier diagnosing cytomegalovirus status with high specificity and sensitivity. Evidence from a later analysis indicated that most CMV-associated TCR beta chains looked HLA-restricted.

PCR amplification relied on 60 Vbeta primers (plus 13 Jbeta primers). Authors' data handling: An analysis that came later counted roughly 80 million unique TCR beta chains, around 12 million shared. Measured with immunoSEQ multiplex PCR; TCRdb has only the in-frame clones, and not every one. That table supplies the V and J calls and clone size; D and trimming were determined from the DNA. The sample shows 210,000 or so clones, around 79% of them seen only once. Unrecorded immune exposure was likely among donors, who were nominally healthy when sampled. Germline-derived CDR1 and CDR2 are SGDLS and YYNGEE. Trimming cost V 7 bases and J 2 bases, with 13 bases left between them. The CDR3 consists of 15 residues. To note about this clone: Its antigen is undetermined.

V and J are TRBV9 and TRBJ1-6, with D unresolved. Sequencing was performed on PBMCs. This sequence originates from a girl under 10 years old in good health and CMV-seronegative. CDR3 in DNA: TGTGCCAGCGGCCGGGAGCCCGCCTATAATTCACCCCTCCACTTT. Protein product: CASGREPAYNSPLHF.